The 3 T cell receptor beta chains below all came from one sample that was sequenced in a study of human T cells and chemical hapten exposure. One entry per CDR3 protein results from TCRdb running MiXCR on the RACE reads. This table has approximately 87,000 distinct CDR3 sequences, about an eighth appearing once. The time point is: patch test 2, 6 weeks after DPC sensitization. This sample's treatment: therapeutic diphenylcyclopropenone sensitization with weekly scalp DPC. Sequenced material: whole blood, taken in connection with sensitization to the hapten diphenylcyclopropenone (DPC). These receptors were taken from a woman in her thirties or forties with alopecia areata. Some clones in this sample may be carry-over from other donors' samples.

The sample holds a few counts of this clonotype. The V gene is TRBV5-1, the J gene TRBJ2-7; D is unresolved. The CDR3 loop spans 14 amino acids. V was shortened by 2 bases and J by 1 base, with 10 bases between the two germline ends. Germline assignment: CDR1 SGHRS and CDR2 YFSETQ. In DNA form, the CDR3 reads TGCGCCAGCAGCTTACAGACGGATTCCTACGAGCAGTACTTC. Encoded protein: CASSLQTDSYEQYF.

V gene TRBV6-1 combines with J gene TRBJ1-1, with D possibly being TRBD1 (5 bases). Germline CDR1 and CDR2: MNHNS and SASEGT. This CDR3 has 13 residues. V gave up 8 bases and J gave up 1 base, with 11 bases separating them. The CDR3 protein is CASGATWNTEAFF. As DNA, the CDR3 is TGTGCCAGCGGGGCGACCTGGAACACTGAAGCTTTCTTT.

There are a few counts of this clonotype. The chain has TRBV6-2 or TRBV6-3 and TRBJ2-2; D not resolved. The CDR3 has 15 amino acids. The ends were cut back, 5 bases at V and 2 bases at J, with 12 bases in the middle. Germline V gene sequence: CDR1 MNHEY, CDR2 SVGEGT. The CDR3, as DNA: TGTGCCAGCAGTGCCCGACTGGAAAACACCGGGGAGCTGTTTTTT. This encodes CASSARLENTGELFF.